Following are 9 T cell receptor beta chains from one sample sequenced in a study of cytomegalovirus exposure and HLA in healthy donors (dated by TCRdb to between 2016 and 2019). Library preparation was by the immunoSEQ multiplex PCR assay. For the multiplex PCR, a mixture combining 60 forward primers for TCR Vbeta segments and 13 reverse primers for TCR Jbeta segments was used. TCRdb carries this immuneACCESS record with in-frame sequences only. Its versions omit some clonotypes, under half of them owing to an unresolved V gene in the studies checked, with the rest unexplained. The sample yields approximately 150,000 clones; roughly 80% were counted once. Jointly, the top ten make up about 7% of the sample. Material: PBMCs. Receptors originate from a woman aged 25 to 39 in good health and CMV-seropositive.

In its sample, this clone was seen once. The chain's CDR3 is CASSTGSNQPQHF. The CDR3 nucleotides are TGTGCCAGCTCCACAGGTAGCAATCAGCCCCAGCATTTT. The chain has TRBV6-5 and TRBJ1-5, with D maybe TRBD1 (5 bases). From germline, CDR1 is MNHEY and CDR2 SVGAGI. V lost 8 bases, J lost 0 bases, and 8 bases lay in between. CDR3 length equals 13 residues.

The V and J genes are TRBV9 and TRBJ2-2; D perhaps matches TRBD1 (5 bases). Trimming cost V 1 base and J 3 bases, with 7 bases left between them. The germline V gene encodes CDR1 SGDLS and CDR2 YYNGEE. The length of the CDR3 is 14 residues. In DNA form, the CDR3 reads TGTGCCAGCAGCGTACCCAGGGACACCGGGGAGCTGTTTTTT. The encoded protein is CASSVPRDTGELFF.

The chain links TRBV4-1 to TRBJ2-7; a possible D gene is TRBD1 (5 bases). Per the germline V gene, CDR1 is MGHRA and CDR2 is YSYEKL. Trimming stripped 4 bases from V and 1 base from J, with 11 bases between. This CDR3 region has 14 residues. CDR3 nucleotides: TGCGCCAGCAGCCTCCTCGACAGTTCCTACGAGCAGTACTTC. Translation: CASSLLDSSYEQYF.

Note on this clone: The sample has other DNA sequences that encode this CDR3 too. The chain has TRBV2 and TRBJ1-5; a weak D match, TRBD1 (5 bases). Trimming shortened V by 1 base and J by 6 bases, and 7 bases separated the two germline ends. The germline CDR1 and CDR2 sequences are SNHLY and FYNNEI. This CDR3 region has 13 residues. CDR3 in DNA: TGTGCCAGCAGTGAAGAGGGGATTCAGCCCCAGCATTTT. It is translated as CASSEEGIQPQHF.

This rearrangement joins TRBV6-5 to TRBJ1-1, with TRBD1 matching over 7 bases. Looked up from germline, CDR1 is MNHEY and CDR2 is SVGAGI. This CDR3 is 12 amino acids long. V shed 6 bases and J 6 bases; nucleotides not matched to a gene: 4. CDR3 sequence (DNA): TGTGCCAGCAGCGAGACAGGGCCTGAAGCTTTCTTT. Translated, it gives CASSETGPEAFF.

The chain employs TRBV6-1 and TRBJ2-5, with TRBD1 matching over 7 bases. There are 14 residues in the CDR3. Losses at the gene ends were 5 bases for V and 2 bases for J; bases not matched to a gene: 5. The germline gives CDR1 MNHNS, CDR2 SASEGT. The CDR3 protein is CASSLDRLQETQYF. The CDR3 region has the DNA TGTGCCAGCAGTTTGGACAGGCTACAAGAGACCCAGTACTTC.

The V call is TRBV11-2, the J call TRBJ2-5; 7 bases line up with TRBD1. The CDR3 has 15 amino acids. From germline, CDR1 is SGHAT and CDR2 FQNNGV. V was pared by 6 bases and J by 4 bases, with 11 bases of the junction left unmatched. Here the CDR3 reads CASRIQTGALETQYF. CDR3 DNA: TGTGCCAGCAGGATACAAACAGGGGCCTTAGAGACCCAGTACTTC.

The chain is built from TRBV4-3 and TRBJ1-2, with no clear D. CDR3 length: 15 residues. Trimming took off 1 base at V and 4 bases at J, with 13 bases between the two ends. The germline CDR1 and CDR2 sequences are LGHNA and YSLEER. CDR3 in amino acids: CASSQGSEVIYGYTF. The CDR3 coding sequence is TGCGCCAGCAGCCAAGGGTCCGAGGTTATCTATGGCTACACCTTC.

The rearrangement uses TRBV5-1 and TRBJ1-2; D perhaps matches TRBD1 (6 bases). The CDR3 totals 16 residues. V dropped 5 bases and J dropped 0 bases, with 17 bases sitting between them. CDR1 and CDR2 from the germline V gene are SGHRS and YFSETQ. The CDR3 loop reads CASSSRDTDTNYGYTF. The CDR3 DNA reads TGCGCCAGCAGTAGCCGGGACACCGATACTAACTATGGCTACACCTTC.